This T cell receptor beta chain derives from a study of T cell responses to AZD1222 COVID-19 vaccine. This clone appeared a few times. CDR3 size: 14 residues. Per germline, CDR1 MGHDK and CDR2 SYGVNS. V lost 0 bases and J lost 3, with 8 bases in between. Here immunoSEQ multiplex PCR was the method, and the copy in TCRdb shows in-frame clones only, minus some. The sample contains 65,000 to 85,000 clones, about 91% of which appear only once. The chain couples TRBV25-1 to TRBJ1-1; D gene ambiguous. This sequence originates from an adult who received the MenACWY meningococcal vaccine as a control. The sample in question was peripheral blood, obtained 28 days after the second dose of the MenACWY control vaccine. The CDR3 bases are TGTGCCAGCAGTGAATACCCAGGCGACACTGAAGCTTTCTTT. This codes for CASSEYPGDTEAFF.